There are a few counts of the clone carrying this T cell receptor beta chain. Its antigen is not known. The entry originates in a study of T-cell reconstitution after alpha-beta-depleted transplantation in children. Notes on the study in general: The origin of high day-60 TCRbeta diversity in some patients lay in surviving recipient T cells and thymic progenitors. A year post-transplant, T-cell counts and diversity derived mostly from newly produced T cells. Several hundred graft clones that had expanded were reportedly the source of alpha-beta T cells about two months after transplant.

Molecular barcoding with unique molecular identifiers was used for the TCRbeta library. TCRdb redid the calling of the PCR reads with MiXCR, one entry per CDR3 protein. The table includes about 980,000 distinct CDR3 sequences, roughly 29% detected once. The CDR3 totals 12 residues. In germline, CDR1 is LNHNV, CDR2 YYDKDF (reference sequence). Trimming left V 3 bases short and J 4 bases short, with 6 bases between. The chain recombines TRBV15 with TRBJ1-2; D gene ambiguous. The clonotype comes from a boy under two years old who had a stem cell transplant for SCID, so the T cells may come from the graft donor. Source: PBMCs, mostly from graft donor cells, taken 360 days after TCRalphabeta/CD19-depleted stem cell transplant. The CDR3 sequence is CATSRVGYGYTF. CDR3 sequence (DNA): TGTGCCACCAGCAGGGTGGGCTATGGCTACACCTTC.